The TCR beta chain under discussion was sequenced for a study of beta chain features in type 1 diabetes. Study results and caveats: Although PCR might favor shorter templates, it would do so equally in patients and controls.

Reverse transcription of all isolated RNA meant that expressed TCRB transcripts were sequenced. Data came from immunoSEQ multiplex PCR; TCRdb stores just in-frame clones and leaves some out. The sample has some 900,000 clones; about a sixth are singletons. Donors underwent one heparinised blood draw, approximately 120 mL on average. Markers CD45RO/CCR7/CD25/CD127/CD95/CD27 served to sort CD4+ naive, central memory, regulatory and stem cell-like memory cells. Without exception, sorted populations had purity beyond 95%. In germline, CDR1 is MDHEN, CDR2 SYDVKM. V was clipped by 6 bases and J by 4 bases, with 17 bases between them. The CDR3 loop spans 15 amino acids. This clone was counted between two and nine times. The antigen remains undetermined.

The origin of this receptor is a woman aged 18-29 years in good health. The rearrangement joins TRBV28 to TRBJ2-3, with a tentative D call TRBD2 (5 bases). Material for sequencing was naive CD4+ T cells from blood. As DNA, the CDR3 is TGTGCCAGCAGCCCCGCTATTAGCGAGGCAGATACGCAGTATTTT. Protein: CASSPAISEADTQYF.